The sequence of this TCR beta chain was determined in a study of OX40 agonist ivuxolimab in advanced cancers. Study-wide results and caveats: Dosing at 0.1 to 3.0 mg/kg was accompanied by clonal expansion of CD4+ and CD8+ blood T cells by week 6.

A history of autoimmune disease or systemic immunosuppression excluded patients. In regard to this clone: Antigen: not known.

CDR3 length equals 18 residues. Germline lookup yields CDR1 MGHRA and CDR2 YSYEKL. J lost 5 bases, V lost 2 bases, and 8 bases had no gene match. Produced via immunoSEQ multiplex PCR; TCRdb's table is partial and in-frame only. The sample has some 80,000 clones, over 85% seen once. This TCR was recovered from an adult with an advanced solid tumor such as melanoma, head and neck, liver or kidney cancer. The V call is TRBV4-1, the J call TRBJ2-5; 16 bases agree with TRBD2. Sequenced material: CD4+ or CD8+ T cells sorted from blood, taken in a trial of the OX40 agonist ivuxolimab. The CDR3: CASSQPGLAGGLVETQYF. The CDR3 DNA reads TGCGCCAGCAGCCAACCGGGACTAGCGGGAGGGCTTGTCGAGACCCAGTACTTC.